The 6 T cell receptor beta chains reported below all come from one sample, sequenced in a study of blood T cells in healthy people across ages. A second PCR, run for about 6 to 12 cycles, used a sample-barcoded 5' primer plus a J-beta primer mix. From the 5' RACE reads, TCRdb called clonotypes with MiXCR, one entry per CDR3 protein. In the table there are around 900,000 distinct CDR3 sequences, 25% to 35% of which are singletons. What was sequenced was blood. These receptor sequences come from a woman older than 75 in good health.

Turning to this clonotype: One end of the junction is discordant with germline, which a read error may explain. The chain recombines TRBV4-1 with TRBJ2-3; D call uncertain. The CDR3 is made up of 16 amino acids. Germline V lookup: CDR1 MGHRA, CDR2 YSYEKL. CDR3 DNA sequence: TGCGTCAGCAGCCAAGATCCGGGTGGGAACACAGATACGCAGTATTTT. Its translation is CVSSQDPGGNTDTQYF.

This clonotype showed up just a few times. The J gene is TRBJ1-5, the V gene TRBV6-6; D unresolved. V lost 7 bases and J 6 bases, leaving 13 bases between the germline ends. Looked up from germline, CDR1 is MNHNY and CDR2 is SVGAGI (reference sequence). This CDR3 spans 13 amino acids. The CDR3 coding sequence is TGTGCCAGCACCCCTGGGATCAGTCAGCCCCAGCATTTT. Translating it yields CASTPGISQPQHF.

This chain joins TRBV6-5 and TRBJ2-2; no definite D call. The CDR3 contains 14 residues. V lost 9 bases and J 1 base, leaving 12 bases between the germline ends. Per germline, CDR1 MNHEY and CDR2 SVGAGI. The CDR3 DNA follows: TGTGCCAGTAGCACTCTTCAGAACACCGGGGAGCTGTTTTTT. Its protein product is CASSTLQNTGELFF.

Regarding this clonotype: Just one base apart from a much larger clone, this may be a read error. The gene calls are TRBV11-3 and TRBJ2-1; either TRBD1 or TRBD2 may fit D (8 bases each). The germline V gene encodes CDR1 SGHNT and CDR2 YENEEA. Trimming pared 7 bases from V and 8 bases from J, leaving 21 bases between. This CDR3 has 15 residues. In nucleotides, the CDR3 is TGTGCCAGCAACTCGGGGGGGGACAGGAGACATGAGCAGTTCTTC. It codes for CASNSGGDRRHEQFF.

As concerns this clonotype: A read error may explain this, as a much larger clone is one base away. The chain carries TRBV27 and TRBJ1-6; 10 bases are shared with TRBD1. Per germline, CDR1 MNHEY and CDR2 SMNVEV (reference sequence). This CDR3 contains 13 residues. CDR3 in amino acids: CASSLTGGSPRHF. As DNA, the CDR3 is TGTGCCAGCAGTTTGACAGGGGGCTCACCCCGCCACTTT.

The chain combines TRBV29-1 with TRBJ2-7, with D perhaps matching TRBD1 or TRBD2 (5 bases each). V was pared by 7 bases and J by 1 base, with 11 bases between. Germline V lookup: CDR1 SQVTM, CDR2 ANQGSEA. The CDR3 consists of 12 residues. CDR3 DNA: TGCAGCGGGGGGTTAGGGTCCTACGAGCAGTACTTC. Its translation: CSGGLGSYEQYF.